The entry that follows covers one T cell receptor (beta chain) sequence. TCRdb called the RT-PCR reads again in MiXCR, with one record for every CDR3 protein. Here the sample spans almost 700,000 distinct CDR3 sequences, over 12% being singletons. The CDR3 runs 15 residues. Trimming took off 0 bases at V and 8 bases at J, with 19 bases between the two ends. The germline CDR1 and CDR2 sequences are DFQATT and SNEGSKA (reference sequence). The material sequenced was memory CD4+ T cells from blood. V and J are TRBV20-1 and TRBJ1-2; D is perhaps TRBD1 (6 bases). The clonotype comes from a female donor in good health, serving as a healthy control. The CDR3 bases are TGCAGTGCTAGAGATCGGGTCAGGGGTAAAGGAGGCTACACCTTC. Its translation: CSARDRVRGKGGYTF.